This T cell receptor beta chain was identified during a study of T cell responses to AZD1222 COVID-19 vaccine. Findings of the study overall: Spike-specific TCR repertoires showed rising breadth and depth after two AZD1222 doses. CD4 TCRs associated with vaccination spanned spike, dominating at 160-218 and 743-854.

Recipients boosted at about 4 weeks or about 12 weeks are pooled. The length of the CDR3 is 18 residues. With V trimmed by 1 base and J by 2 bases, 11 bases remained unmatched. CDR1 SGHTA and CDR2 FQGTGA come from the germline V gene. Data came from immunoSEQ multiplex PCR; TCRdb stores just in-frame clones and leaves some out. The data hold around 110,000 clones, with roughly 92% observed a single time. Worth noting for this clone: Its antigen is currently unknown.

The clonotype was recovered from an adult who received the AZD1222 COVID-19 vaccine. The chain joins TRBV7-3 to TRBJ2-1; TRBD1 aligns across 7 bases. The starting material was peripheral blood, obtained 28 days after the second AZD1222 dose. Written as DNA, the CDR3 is TGTGCCAGCAGCTTAAGTCGGTGGGACAGATACGCCTACAATGAGCAGTTCTTC. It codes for CASSLSRWDRYAYNEQFF.